Below, 27 T cell receptor beta chains from the same sample are listed, as sequenced in a study of response to subunit inactivated influenza vaccine. TCRdb re-analysed the RT-PCR reads in MiXCR, keeping a single row per CDR3 protein. This sample has 500,000 to 600,000 distinct CDR3 sequences; around 11% occur once, and the top ten carry about 11%. These same data were also listed under a study on T cells expressing NK-cell markers. As that study records: Researchers built TCR beta cDNA using 5'RACE template switching with UMIs.

Sequencing was performed on PBMCs from blood, taken on the day of vaccination. Receptors were obtained from a man between 50 and 59 years old who received an inactivated influenza vaccine.

This clonotype showed up just a few times. This chain uses TRBV5-1 with TRBJ1-1; 8 positions match TRBD1. The CDR3 length is 14 residues. V dropped 3 bases and J dropped 4; count of bases not matched to a gene: 5. Germline values: CDR1 SGHRS, CDR2 YFSETQ. CDR3 DNA: TGCGCCAGCAGCTGGACAGGGTACGCCACTGAAGCTTTCTTT. It codes for CASSWTGYATEAFF.

In its sample, this clonotype was seen many times. The chain employs TRBV7-9 and TRBJ1-6; no firm D call. The germline gives CDR1 SEHNR, CDR2 FQNEAQ (reference sequence). The CDR3 runs 15 residues. The germline V and J ends were trimmed by 1 base and 5 bases, with 9 bases remaining between them. CDR3 loop: CASSLGSWNNSPLHF. Written as DNA, the CDR3 is TGTGCCAGCAGCTTAGGAAGTTGGAATAATTCACCCCTCCACTTT.

V usage is TRBV7-2 and J usage is TRBJ2-5, with 9 positions matching TRBD1. The CDR3 runs to 16 residues. Trimming cost V 2 bases and J 5 bases; bases outside gene matches: 9. Germline values: CDR1 SGHTA, CDR2 FQGNSA. CDR3 in amino acids: CASSLMLTGGEETQYF. CDR3 nucleotides: TGTGCCAGCAGCTTAATGTTGACAGGGGGTGAGGAGACCCAGTACTTC.

The table lists this clonotype with a few counts. V gene TRBV20-1 combines with J gene TRBJ2-5; maybe TRBD2 (5 bases). Per germline, CDR1 DFQATT and CDR2 SNEGSKA (reference sequence). Trimming cost V 1 base and J 3 bases, with 9 bases left between them. The CDR3 spans 13 residues. Here the CDR3 reads CSARADWEETQYF. The CDR3 DNA reads as TGCAGTGCTAGAGCGGACTGGGAAGAGACCCAGTACTTC.

This clonotype was observed many times. V gene TRBV29-1 combines with J gene TRBJ1-3; the D is unclear. The CDR3 has 16 amino acids. With 0 bases removed from V and 3 bases from J, the gap between germline ends came to 15 bases. Germline V gives CDR1 SQVTM, CDR2 ANQGSEA. The CDR3 here is CSVEDLMDGLGNTIYF. CDR3 coding DNA: TGCAGCGTTGAAGATCTTATGGATGGGCTTGGAAACACCATATATTTT. The full variable domain, completed using reference TRBV29-1 and TRBJ1-3, is SAVISQKPSRDICQRGTSLTIQCQVDSQVTMMFWYRQQPGQSLTLIATANQGSEATYESGFVIDKFPISRPNLTFSTLTVSNMSPEDSSIYLCSVEDLMDGLGNTIYFGEGSWLTVV.

This sequence joins TRBV6-1 and TRBJ2-7; D not resolved. CDR1 is MNHNS, CDR2 SASEGT, per germline. CDR3 length: 14 residues. V lost 6 bases and J 0 bases, leaving 12 bases between the germline ends. For the CDR3, the DNA is TGTGCCAGCAGCTTGACATTTAGCTCCTACGAGCAGTACTTC. Translated: CASSLTFSSYEQYF.

This clonotype was seen more than once but under ten times. This sequence joins TRBV27 and TRBJ2-2; D is ambiguous. V was shortened by 2 bases and J by 0 bases, with 10 bases between the two germline ends. In germline, CDR1 is MNHEY, CDR2 SMNVEV (reference sequence). This CDR3 has 16 residues. The CDR3 coding sequence is TGTGCCAGCAGTTTACTAGTTTCTCCGAACACCGGGGAGCTGTTTTTT. Translating it yields CASSLLVSPNTGELFF.

J is TRBJ2-7 and V is TRBV6-2 or TRBV6-3; 11 bases are shared with TRBD1. CDR1 and CDR2 from the germline V gene are MNHEY and SVGEGT. J was trimmed by 3 bases and V by 6 bases; bases with no gene match: 16. The CDR3 has 18 residues. For the CDR3, the DNA is TGTGCCAGCAGAGGACAGGGGGCACCTTCCTCCTCAAGCTACGAGCAGTACTTC. Amino acids: CASRGQGAPSSSSYEQYF.

The rearrangement uses TRBV29-1 and TRBJ1-1; perhaps TRBD1 as D (6 bases). CDR1 and CDR2 (germline): SQVTM, ANQGSEA. The V gene lost 7 bases and the J gene lost 7 bases, with 16 bases spanning the gap. This CDR3 has 12 amino acids. The CDR3: CSGGRGLNEAFF. DNA for the CDR3: TGCAGCGGAGGTCGGGGGCTGAATGAAGCTTTCTTT.

In this sample, this clonotype turned up a few times. The chain recombines TRBV20-1 with TRBJ1-1, with TRBD1 as a possible D gene (5 bases). V was cut by 2 bases and J by 0 bases, with 7 bases left in between. There are 13 residues in the CDR3. The V gene's germline CDR1 is DFQATT and CDR2 SNEGSKA (reference sequence). The CDR3 region has the DNA TGCAGTGCTAGACCGACAGTGAACACTGAAGCTTTCTTT. Amino acids: CSARPTVNTEAFF.

The genes are TRBV7-8 and TRBJ2-2; no firm D call. V was cut by 5 bases and J by 3 bases, with 10 bases left in between. Germline V CDR1 and CDR2: SGHVS, FQNEAQ. The CDR3 length is 14 residues. The CDR3 region is CASSPPRDTGELFF. The CDR3 region has the DNA TGTGCCAGCAGCCCCCCCCGCGACACCGGGGAGCTGTTTTTT.

This clonotype was counted at least ten times. The V and J genes are TRBV21-1 and TRBJ2-4; TRBD1 was called by the table and not checked on the DNA. TRBV21-1 is classified as a pseudogene. The length of the CDR3 is 17 residues. CDR3 region: CASSPFPGGLAKNIQYF. In DNA, the CDR3 is TGTGCCAGCAGCCCCTTCCCGGGGGGATTAGCCAAAAACATTCAGTACTTC.

The gene calls are TRBV11-2 and TRBJ2-5, with 7 bases fitting TRBD1. Germline trimming cut 5 bases from V and 4 bases from J; bases unmatched to any gene: 13. CDR3 length: 16 amino acids. CDR1 and CDR2 (germline): SGHAT, FQNNGV. The CDR3 loop reads CASSLQDRPQIETQYF. The CDR3 DNA sequence: TGTGCCAGCAGCCTCCAGGACAGGCCACAAATAGAGACCCAGTACTTC.

This clonotype was detected many times. The V gene is TRBV6-5, the J gene TRBJ2-7; 8 bases are shared with TRBD1. This CDR3 has 13 amino acids. J lost 6 bases, V lost 4 bases, and 5 bases had no gene match. From germline, CDR1 is MNHEY and CDR2 SVGAGI. The CDR3 loop reads CASSFDRGSEQYF. CDR3 in DNA: TGTGCCAGCAGTTTCGACAGGGGCTCCGAGCAGTACTTC.

This clonotype was recorded many times. The rearrangement uses TRBV3-1 and TRBJ2-1; TRBD2 matches at 10 bases. V gave up 0 bases and J gave up 7 bases; unmatched junction bases: 6. This CDR3 is 16 amino acids long. Germline CDR1 LGHDT, CDR2 YNNKEL (reference sequence). The DNA for the CDR3 is TGTGCCAGCAGCCAAGATGTGAGACTAGCGGGTAATGAGCAGTTCTTC. Its protein is CASSQDVRLAGNEQFF.

This clonotype was counted ten times or more. The V gene is TRBV5-1, the J gene TRBJ1-2, with D uncertain. This CDR3 is 12 amino acids long. Germline V gives CDR1 SGHRS, CDR2 YFSETQ. Trimming took 4 bases from V and 8 from J, leaving 12 bases between them. The CDR3 sequence is CASSAGKSGYTF. In DNA, the CDR3 is TGCGCCAGCAGCGCAGGAAAGAGCGGCTACACCTTC.

The chain combines TRBV3-1 with TRBJ2-3; no reliable D call. Trimming cost V 4 bases and J 0 bases, with 11 bases left between them. Germline V gives CDR1 LGHDT, CDR2 YNNKEL (reference sequence). This CDR3 comprises 15 residues. CDR3 sequence: CASSPRHLSTDTQYF. The CDR3 DNA is TGTGCCAGCAGCCCTAGACATCTTAGCACAGATACGCAGTATTTT.

This clonotype has more than one count but fewer than ten. The chain couples TRBV30 to TRBJ2-5, with 10 bases that match TRBD2. The J segment lost 5 bases and the V segment lost 3 bases, leaving 9 bases of the junction unmatched. In germline, CDR1 is GTSNPN, CDR2 SVGIG (reference sequence). The CDR3 is 15 amino acids. CDR3 DNA sequence: TGTGCCTGGAGGCCGCGGAGCGGGGGGGTGGAGACCCAGTACTTC. Amino acids: CAWRPRSGGVETQYF.

This clonotype was seen a few times. The genes are TRBV20-1 and TRBJ1-4; 8 bases are a match to TRBD1. J was trimmed by 6 bases and V by 0 bases; bases with no gene match: 6. The germline V gene has CDR1 DFQATT and CDR2 SNEGSKA (reference sequence). The CDR3 is 15 residues long. CDR3 residues: CSAREIQGVYEKLFF. As DNA, the CDR3 is TGCAGTGCTAGAGAGATACAGGGGGTATATGAAAAACTGTTTTTT.

This clonotype has ten or more counts. The gene calls are TRBV7-2 and TRBJ1-5, with 9 bases fitting TRBD1. The germline CDR1 and CDR2 sequences are SGHTA and FQGNSA. The CDR3 length is 14 residues. The V gene end was trimmed by 3 bases and the J gene end by 5 bases; junction bases not matched to a gene: 2. The DNA of the CDR3 is TGTGCCAGCAGCTTGACAGGGGGAGATCAGCCCCAGCATTTT. Protein sequence: CASSLTGGDQPQHF.

This chain uses TRBV29-1 with TRBJ1-2, with TRBD1 identical over 7 bases. This CDR3 is 13 amino acids long. Germline V gives CDR1 SQVTM, CDR2 ANQGSEA. V dropped 7 bases and J dropped 2; count of bases not matched to a gene: 7. The DNA for the CDR3 is TGCAGCGCCCTAGGGGGCGCCAACTATGGCTACACCTTC. Amino acids: CSALGGANYGYTF.

The gene calls are TRBV5-1 and TRBJ1-2; D is possibly TRBD1 (5 bases). Trimming removed 3 bases from V and 0 bases from J, with 9 bases in between. The V gene's germline CDR1 is SGHRS and CDR2 YFSETQ. The length of the CDR3 is 14 residues. CDR3 bases: TGCGCCAGCAGCTCCTCGGGGGCTAACTATGGCTACACCTTC. Amino acids: CASSSSGANYGYTF.

This clonotype was observed a few times. The J gene is TRBJ1-1, the V gene TRBV2, with D unresolved. From germline, CDR1 is SNHLY and CDR2 FYNNEI. Trimming removed 8 bases from V and 5 bases from J, with 15 bases in between. There are 13 residues in the CDR3. The CDR3 here is CASGVSPTTEAFF. The CDR3 bases are TGTGCCAGCGGGGTTAGTCCGACGACTGAAGCTTTCTTT.

This clonotype was seen ten or more times. The chain links TRBV11-2 to TRBJ2-1, with 13 nucleotides matching TRBD2. Germline V gene sequence: CDR1 SGHAT, CDR2 FQNNGV. Trimming at V came to 3 bases and at J to 7 bases, leaving 9 bases not matched to a gene. The length of the CDR3 is 17 residues. The CDR3 loop is CASSLHQLAGGLNEQFF. The DNA of the CDR3 is TGTGCCAGCAGCTTGCACCAACTAGCGGGAGGGCTGAATGAGCAGTTCTTC.

In this sample, this clonotype turned up a few times. The V gene is TRBV6-5, the J gene TRBJ2-7, with 11 bases lining up with TRBD2. Germline CDR1 is MNHEY and CDR2 is SVGAGI. CDR3 length: 16 amino acids. The ends lost 0 bases at V and 3 bases at J; junction bases unmatched: 4. The CDR3 coding sequence is TGTGCCAGCAGTTACTCTTTGACTAGCGGGGACTACGAGCAGTACTTC. This codes for CASSYSLTSGDYEQYF.

This clonotype was detected only a few times. This chain joins TRBV5-4 and TRBJ2-2; weak D call: TRBD2 (6 bases). Germline V gene data show CDR1 as SGHNT and CDR2 as YYREEE (reference sequence). This CDR3 is 16 amino acids long. V lost 5 bases, J lost 1 base, and 15 bases lay in between. DNA for the CDR3: TGTGCCAGCAGATCAGCGGGCGGCAGGAACACCGGGGAGCTGTTTTTT. Translating it yields CASRSAGGRNTGELFF.

This clonotype was detected many times. This chain links TRBV30 with TRBJ2-1; 9 nucleotides line up with TRBD2. The CDR3 runs to 17 residues. Germline values: CDR1 GTSNPN, CDR2 SVGIG (reference sequence). J lost 7 bases, V lost 2 bases, and 15 bases had no gene match. CDR3 sequence (DNA): TGTGCCTGGAGTCACGGACAGCCGGGACTAGCCCGAAATGAGCAGTTCTTC. Its translation is CAWSHGQPGLARNEQFF.